The entry below gives a single T cell receptor (beta chain) sequence along with its context. These data are taken from a study of T cells in localized non-small cell lung cancer. TCRdb keeps only in-frame clones here, not all; method: immunoSEQ multiplex PCR. The data show 15,000 to 20,000 clones, 75% to 90% seen once. V shed 6 bases and J shed 5 bases, with 11 bases lying between them. The CDR3 has 13 amino acids. Per the germline V gene, CDR1 is SNHLY and CDR2 is FYNNEI. This TCR was recovered from a man aged 40 to 69 with stage I lung adenocarcinoma. The rearrangement joins TRBV2 to TRBJ1-5, with D unresolved. The source was peripheral blood, collected before any cancer treatment. DNA for the CDR3: TGTGCCAGCAGGCCGACAAACGATCAGCCCCAGCATTTT. It codes for CASRPTNDQPQHF.